This TCR beta chain appears in the sequencing data of a study of human T cells and chemical hapten exposure. One entry per CDR3 protein results from TCRdb running MiXCR on the RACE reads. The data show 75,000 to 100,000 distinct CDR3 sequences, approximately 9.7% seen once. The time point was: healthy volunteer bleed at 2 weeks. Unseparated into fractions, whole blood served as the source from which total RNA was extracted. The CDR3 totals 13 residues. Germline V gene lookup returns CDR1 MNHEY and CDR2 SMNVEV (reference sequence). Trimming shortened V by 2 bases and J by 11 bases, and 13 bases separated the two germline ends.

The V and J genes are TRBV27 and TRBJ2-1; D is unresolved. The origin of this receptor is a female donor in good health. Some clones in this sample may be carry-over from other donors' samples. Sequencing was performed on whole blood. The CDR3 here is CASSLDHTNKQFF. The CDR3 DNA sequence: TGTGCCAGCAGTTTAGACCATACAAATAAGCAGTTCTTC.